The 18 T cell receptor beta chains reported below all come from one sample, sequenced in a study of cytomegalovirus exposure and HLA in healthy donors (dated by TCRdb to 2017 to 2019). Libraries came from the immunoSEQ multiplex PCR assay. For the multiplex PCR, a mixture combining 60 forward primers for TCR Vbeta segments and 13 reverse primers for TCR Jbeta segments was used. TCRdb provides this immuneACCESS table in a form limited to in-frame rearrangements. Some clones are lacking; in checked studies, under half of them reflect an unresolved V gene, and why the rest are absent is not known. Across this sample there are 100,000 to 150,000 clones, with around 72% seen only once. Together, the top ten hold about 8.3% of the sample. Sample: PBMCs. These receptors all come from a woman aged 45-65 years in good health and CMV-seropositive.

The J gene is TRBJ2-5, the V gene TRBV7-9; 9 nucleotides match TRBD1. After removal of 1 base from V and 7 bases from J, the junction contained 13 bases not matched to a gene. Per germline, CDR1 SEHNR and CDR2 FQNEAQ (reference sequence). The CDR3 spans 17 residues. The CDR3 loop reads CASSLGDRAGPLGTQYF. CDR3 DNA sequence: TGTGCCAGCAGCTTAGGGGACAGGGCAGGGCCCCTGGGGACCCAGTACTTC. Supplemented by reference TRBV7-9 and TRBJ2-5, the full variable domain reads DTGVSQNPRHKITKRGQNVTFRCDPISEHNRLYWYRQTLGQGPEFLTYFQNEAQLEKSRLLSDRFSAERPKGSFSTLEIQRTEQGDSAMYLCASSLGDRAGPLGTQYFGPGTRLLVL.

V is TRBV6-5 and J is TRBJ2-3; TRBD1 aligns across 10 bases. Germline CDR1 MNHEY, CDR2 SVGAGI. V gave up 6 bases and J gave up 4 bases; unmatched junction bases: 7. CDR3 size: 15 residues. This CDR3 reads CASSGTGTGADTQYF. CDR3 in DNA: TGTGCCAGCAGCGGAACCGGGACAGGGGCAGATACGCAGTATTTT.

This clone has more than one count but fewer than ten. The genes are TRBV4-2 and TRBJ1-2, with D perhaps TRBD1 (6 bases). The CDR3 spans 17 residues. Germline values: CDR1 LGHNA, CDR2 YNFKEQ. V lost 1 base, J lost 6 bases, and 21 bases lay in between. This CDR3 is CASSQGSHFTGWDGYTF. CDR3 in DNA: TGTGCCAGCAGCCAAGGGTCACATTTTACAGGGTGGGATGGCTACACCTTC.

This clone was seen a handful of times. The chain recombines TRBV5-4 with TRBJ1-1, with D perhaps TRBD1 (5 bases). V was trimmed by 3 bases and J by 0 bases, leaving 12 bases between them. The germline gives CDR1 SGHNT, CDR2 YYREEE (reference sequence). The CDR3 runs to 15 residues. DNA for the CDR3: TGTGCCAGCAGCTACCCGGGGGGAATGAACACTGAAGCTTTCTTT. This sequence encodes CASSYPGGMNTEAFF.

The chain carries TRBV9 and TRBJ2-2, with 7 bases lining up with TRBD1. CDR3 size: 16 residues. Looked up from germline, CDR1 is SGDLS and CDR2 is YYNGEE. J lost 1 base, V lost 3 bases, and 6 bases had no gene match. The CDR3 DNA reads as TGTGCCAGCAGCGCCCGACAGGGCGTGAACACCGGGGAGCTGTTTTTT. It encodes CASSARQGVNTGELFF.

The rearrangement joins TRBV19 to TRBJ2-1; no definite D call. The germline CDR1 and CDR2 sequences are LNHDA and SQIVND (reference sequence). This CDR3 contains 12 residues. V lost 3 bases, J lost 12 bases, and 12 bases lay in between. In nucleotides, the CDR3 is TGTGCCAGTAGTATTAGTCGGGTTGTGCAGTTCTTC. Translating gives CASSISRVVQFF.

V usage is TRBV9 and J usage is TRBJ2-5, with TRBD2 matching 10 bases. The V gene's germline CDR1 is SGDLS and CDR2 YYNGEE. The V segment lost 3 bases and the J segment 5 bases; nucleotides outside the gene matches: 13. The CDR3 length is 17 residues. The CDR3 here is CASSGGKAGGNGETQYF. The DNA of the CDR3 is TGTGCCAGCAGCGGGGGGAAAGCGGGAGGGAATGGGGAGACCCAGTACTTC.

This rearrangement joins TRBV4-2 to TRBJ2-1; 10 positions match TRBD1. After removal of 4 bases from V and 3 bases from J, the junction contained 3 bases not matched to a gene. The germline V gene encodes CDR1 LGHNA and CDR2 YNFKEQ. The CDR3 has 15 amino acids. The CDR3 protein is CASSPGQGVYNEQFF. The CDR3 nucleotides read TGTGCCAGCAGCCCCGGACAGGGGGTCTACAATGAGCAGTTCTTC.

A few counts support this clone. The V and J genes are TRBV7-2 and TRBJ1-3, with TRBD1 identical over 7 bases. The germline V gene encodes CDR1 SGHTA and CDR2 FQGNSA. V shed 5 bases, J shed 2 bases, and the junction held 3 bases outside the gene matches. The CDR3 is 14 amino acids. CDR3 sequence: CASSPDRAGNTIYF. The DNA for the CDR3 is TGTGCCAGCAGCCCTGACAGGGCTGGAAACACCATATATTTT. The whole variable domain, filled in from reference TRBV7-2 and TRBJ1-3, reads GAGVSQSPSNKVTEKGKDVELRCDPISGHTALYWYRQSLGQGLEFLIYFQGNSAPDKSGLPSDRFSAERTGGSVSTLTIQRTQQEDSAVYLCASSPDRAGNTIYFGEGSWLTVV.

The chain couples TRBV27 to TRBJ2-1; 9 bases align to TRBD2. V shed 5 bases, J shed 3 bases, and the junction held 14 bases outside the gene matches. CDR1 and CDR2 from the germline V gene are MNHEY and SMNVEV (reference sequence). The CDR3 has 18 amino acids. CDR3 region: CASSPKGPTSGYYNEQFF. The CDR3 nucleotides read TGTGCCAGCAGTCCAAAAGGCCCTACTAGCGGGTACTACAATGAGCAGTTCTTC.

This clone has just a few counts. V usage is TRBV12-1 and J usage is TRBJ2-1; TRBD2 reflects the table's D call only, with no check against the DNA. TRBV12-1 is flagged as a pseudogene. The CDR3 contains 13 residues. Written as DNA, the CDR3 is TGTGCCAGCAGCTTCTCGATTCGGACTAGCACCTTCTTC. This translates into CASSFSIRTSTFF.

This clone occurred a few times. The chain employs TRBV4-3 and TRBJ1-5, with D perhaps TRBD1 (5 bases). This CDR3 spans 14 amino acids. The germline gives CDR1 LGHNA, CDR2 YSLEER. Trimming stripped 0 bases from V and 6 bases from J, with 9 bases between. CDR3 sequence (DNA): TGCGCCAGCAGCCAAGAATTGGGGCCTCAGCCCCAGCATTTT. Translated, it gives CASSQELGPQPQHF.

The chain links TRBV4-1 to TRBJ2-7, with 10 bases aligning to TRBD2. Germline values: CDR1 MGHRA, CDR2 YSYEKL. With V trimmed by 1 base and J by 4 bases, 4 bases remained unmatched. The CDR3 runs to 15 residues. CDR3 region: CASSQVLAGRYEQYF. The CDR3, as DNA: TGCGCCAGCAGCCAAGTACTAGCGGGAAGGTACGAGCAGTACTTC.

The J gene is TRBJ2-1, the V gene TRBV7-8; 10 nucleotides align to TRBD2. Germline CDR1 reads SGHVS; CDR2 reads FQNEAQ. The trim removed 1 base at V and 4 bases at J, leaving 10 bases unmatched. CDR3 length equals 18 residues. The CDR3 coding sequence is TGTGCCAGCAGCTTAGTGATGCGGGGACTAGCGAATTACAATGAGCAGTTCTTC. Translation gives CASSLVMRGLANYNEQFF.

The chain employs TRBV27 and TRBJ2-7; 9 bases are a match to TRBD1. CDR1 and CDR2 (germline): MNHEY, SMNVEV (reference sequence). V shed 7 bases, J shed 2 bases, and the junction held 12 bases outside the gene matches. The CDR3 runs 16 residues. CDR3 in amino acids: CASTPGAGQGTYEQYF. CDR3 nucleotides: TGTGCCAGCACCCCGGGGGCCGGACAGGGGACCTACGAGCAGTACTTC.

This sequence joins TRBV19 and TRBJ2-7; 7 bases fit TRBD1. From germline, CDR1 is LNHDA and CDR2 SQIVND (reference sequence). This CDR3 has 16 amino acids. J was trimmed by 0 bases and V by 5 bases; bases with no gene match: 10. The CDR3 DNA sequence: TGTGCCAGTAGTCATAGATGGGACAGCTTCTCCTACGAGCAGTACTTC. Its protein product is CASSHRWDSFSYEQYF.

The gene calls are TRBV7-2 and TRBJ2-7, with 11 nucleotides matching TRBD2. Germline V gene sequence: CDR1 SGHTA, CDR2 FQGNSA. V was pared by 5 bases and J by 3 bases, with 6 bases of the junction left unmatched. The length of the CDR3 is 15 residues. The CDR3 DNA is TGTGCCAGCAGCATACTAGCGGGAGTAGGCTACGAGCAGTACTTC. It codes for CASSILAGVGYEQYF.

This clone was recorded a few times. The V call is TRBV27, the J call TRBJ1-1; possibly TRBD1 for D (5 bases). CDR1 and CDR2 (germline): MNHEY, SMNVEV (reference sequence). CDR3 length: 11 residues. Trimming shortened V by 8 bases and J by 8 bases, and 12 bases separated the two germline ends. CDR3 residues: CASGGFREAFF. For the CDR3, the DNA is TGTGCCAGCGGGGGGTTTCGCGAAGCTTTCTTT.